This T cell receptor beta chain was documented in a study of shared T cell receptors in the human thymus. TCRdb keeps only in-frame clones here, not all; method: immunoSEQ multiplex PCR. The sample consists of 500,000 to 850,000 clones, 70% to 90% of them appearing once. The J segment lost 6 bases and the V segment lost 1 base, leaving 12 bases of the junction unmatched. The CDR3 runs 17 residues. The germline gives CDR1 MNHNS, CDR2 SASEGT. The same sample was also studied in work on human thymus T cells. This second report adds: Unrelated people showed highly overlapping thymic repertoires, related research reported.

This chain links TRBV6-1 with TRBJ2-7; 10 bases are shared with TRBD1. The receptor comes from a boy less than two years old with a congenital heart defect. Source material: thymocytes. The CDR3 reads CASSEERDRGGPVEQYF. In nucleotides, the CDR3 is TGTGCCAGCAGTGAAGAAAGGGACAGGGGAGGGCCGGTCGAGCAGTACTTC.